This is a list of T cell receptor beta chains from one sample in a study of Ad26.COV2.S vaccination and SARS-CoV-2 variants. Measured with immunoSEQ multiplex PCR; TCRdb has only the in-frame clones, and not every one. The table has 97,000 or so clones, 80% seen once. The sequenced sample was peripheral blood, obtained after recovery from COVID-19. The receptors were sampled from a human donor who had recovered from COVID-19. The CDR3 runs from the conserved cysteine through the conserved F or W. A D gene is named only where the DNA matches it firmly. Size is omitted from some rows. Given values are once, few, many or a class for expanded clones.

abundance	v_gene	d_gene	j_gene	CDR3aa	CDR3nt
.	TRBV7-2	.	TRBJ2-1	CASSLLYNGEQFF	TGTGCCAGCAGCTTACTTTACAACGGTGAGCAGTTCTTC
.	TRBV5-1	.	TRBJ1-2	CASSFREPNYGYTF	TGCGCCAGCAGCTTCAGGGAGCCCAACTATGGCTACACCTTC
.	TRBV6-5	.	TRBJ2-1	CASGKGGPEQFF	TGTGCCAGCGGCAAGGGGGGGCCTGAGCAGTTCTTC
few	TRBV7-9	TRBD1	TRBJ2-7	CASSSLDRGDYEQYF	TGTGCCAGCAGCTCGCTTGACAGGGGAGACTACGAGCAGTACTTC
.	TRBV12-2	.	TRBJ2-3	CASRLGLGLRPSDTDTQYF	TGTGCAAGTCGCTTAGGTCTTGGCCTCAGACCCTCGGACACAGATACGCAGTATTTT
few	TRBV21-1	.	TRBJ2-1	CASSNQGSLYNEQFF	TGTGCCAGCAGCAATCAGGGATCCCTATACAATGAGCAGTTCTTC
once	TRBV28	.	TRBJ1-1	CASSLNGGRNTEAFF	TGTGCCAGCAGTTTAAATGGAGGCCGGAACACTGAAGCTTTCTTT
.	TRBV5-1	TRBD1	TRBJ2-5	CASSLAVTGSETQYF	TGCGCCAGCAGCTTGGCCGTGACAGGGTCGGAGACCCAGTACTTC
.	TRBV7-7	.	TRBJ2-2	CASSLGQMNTGELFF	TGTGCCAGCAGCTTAGGACAAATGAACACCGGGGAGCTGTTTTTT
.	TRBV7-3	.	TRBJ2-6	CASSFGGAGANVLTF	TGTGCCAGCAGCTTCGGGGGTGCTGGGGCCAACGTCCTGACTTTC
.	TRBV7-3	.	TRBJ1-1	CASSLSFGNTEAFF	TGTGCCAGCAGCTTAAGCTTTGGGAACACTGAAGCTTTCTTT
once	TRBV7-9	.	TRBJ1-6	CASRWVGDSPLHF	TGTGCCAGCAGATGGGTTGGTGATTCACCCCTCCACTTT
.	TRBV24-1	.	TRBJ2-6	CATGAYGSGANVLTF	TGTGCCACCGGCGCTTACGGCTCTGGGGCCAACGTCCTGACTTTC
.	TRBV5-6	.	TRBJ2-7	CASSALAATPDEQYF	TGTGCCAGCAGCGCCCTGGCGGCAACCCCCGACGAGCAGTACTTC
.	TRBV6-5	TRBD1	TRBJ1-3	CASGETGVIGNTIYF	TGTGCCAGCGGAGAGACAGGGGTGATTGGAAACACCATATATTTT
once	TRBV7-9	.	TRBJ1-2	CASSLADASGYTF	TGTGCCAGCAGCTTAGCGGATGCGAGTGGCTACACCTTC
.	TRBV9	TRBD2	TRBJ2-3	CASSVVAGAGRTQYF	TGTGCCAGCAGCGTAGTAGCGGGGGCGGGGAGAACGCAGTATTTT